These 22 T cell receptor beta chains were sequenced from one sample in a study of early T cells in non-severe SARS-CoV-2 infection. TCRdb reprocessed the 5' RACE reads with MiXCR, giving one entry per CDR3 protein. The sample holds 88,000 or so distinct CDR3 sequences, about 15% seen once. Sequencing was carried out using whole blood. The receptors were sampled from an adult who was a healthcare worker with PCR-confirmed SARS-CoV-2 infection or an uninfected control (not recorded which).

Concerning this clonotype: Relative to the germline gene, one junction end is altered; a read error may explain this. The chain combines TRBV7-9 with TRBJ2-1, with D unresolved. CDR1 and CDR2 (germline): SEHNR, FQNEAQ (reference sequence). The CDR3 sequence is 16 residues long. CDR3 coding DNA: TGTCCCAGCAGCCCGACGGACGGACCCTCCTACAATGAGCAGTTCTTC. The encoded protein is CPSSPTDGPSYNEQFF.

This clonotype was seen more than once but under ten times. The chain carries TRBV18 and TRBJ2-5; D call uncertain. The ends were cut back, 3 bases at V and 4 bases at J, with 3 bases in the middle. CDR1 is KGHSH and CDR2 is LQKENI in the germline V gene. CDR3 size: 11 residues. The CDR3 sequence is CASSPSETQYF. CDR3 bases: TGTGCCAGCTCACCGTCAGAGACCCAGTACTTC.

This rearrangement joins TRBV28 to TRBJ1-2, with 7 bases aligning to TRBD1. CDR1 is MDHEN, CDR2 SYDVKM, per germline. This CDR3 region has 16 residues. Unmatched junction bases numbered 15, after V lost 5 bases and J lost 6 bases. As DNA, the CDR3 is TGTGCCAGCAGTCCCGCGGCCGGGACAGATCTACATGGCTACACCTTC. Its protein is CASSPAAGTDLHGYTF.

CDR3 loop: CASSLWGTVLNQPQHF. CDR3 DNA sequence: TGTGCCAGCAGTTTGTGGGGGACAGTCCTAAATCAGCCCCAGCATTTT. This rearrangement joins TRBV27 to TRBJ1-5; TRBD1 aligns across 7 bases. The V gene end was trimmed by 3 bases and the J gene end by 4 bases; junction bases not matched to a gene: 9. The CDR3 runs to 16 residues. Germline V gene data show CDR1 as MNHEY and CDR2 as SMNVEV (reference sequence).

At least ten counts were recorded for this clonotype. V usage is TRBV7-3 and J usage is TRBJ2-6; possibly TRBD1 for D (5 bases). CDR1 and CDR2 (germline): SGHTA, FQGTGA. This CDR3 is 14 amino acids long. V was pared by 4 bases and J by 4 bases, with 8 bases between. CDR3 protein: CASSSRQGANVLTF. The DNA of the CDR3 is TGTGCCAGCAGCTCCCGACAGGGGGCCAACGTCCTGACTTTC.

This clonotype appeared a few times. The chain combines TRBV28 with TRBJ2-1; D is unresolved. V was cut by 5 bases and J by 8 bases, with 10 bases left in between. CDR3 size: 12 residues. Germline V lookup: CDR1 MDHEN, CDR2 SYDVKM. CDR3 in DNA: TGTGCCAGCAGTACCGGTTGGGATGAGCAGTTCTTC. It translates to CASSTGWDEQFF. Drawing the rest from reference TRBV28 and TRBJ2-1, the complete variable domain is DVKVTQSSRYLVKRTGEKVFLECVQDMDHENMFWYRQDPGLGLRLIYFSYDVKMKEKGDIPEGYSVSREKKERFSLILESASTNQTSMYLCASSTGWDEQFFGPGTRLTVL.

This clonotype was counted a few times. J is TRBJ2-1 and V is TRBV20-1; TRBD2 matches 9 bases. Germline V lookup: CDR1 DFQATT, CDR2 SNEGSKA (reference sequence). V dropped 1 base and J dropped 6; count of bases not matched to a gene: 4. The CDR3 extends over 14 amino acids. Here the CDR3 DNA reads TGCAGTGCTAGAGCGAGGACTAGCGTCAATGAGCAGTTCTTC. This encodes CSARARTSVNEQFF.

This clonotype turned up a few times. The CDR3 loop is CSAPRLAGEVARDTQYF. Written as DNA, the CDR3 is TGCAGTGCTCCTCGACTAGCGGGAGAGGTGGCGAGAGATACGCAGTATTTT. V usage is TRBV20-1 and J usage is TRBJ2-3; 12 bases are shared with TRBD2. The CDR3 spans 17 residues. With V trimmed by 5 bases and J by 5 bases, 14 bases remained unmatched. Germline CDR1 and CDR2: DFQATT and SNEGSKA (reference sequence).

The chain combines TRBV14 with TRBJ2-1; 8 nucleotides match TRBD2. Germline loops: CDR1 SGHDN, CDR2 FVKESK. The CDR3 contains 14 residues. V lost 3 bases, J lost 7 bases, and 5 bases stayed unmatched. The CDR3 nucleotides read TGTGCCAGCAGCCAGCTAGCGGGTGGGAATGAGCAGTTCTTC. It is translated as CASSQLAGGNEQFF. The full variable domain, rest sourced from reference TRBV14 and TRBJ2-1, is EAGVTQFPSHSVIEKGQTVTLRCDPISGHDNLYWYRRVMGKEIKFLLHFVKESKQDESGMPNNRFLAERTGGTYSTLKVQPAELEDSGVYFCASSQLAGGNEQFFGPGTRLTVL.

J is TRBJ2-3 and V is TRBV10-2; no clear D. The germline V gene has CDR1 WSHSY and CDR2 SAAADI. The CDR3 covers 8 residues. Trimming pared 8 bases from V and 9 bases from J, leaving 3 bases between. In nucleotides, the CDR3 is TGCGCCAGCGGCACGCAGTATTTT. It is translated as CASGTQYF.

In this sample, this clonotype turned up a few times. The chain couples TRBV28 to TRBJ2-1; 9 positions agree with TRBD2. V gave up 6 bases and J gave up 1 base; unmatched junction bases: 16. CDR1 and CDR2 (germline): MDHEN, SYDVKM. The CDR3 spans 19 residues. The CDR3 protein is CASRKFGGSGSGSYNEQFF. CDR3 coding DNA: TGTGCCAGCAGGAAATTCGGGGGTAGCGGGAGTGGATCCTACAATGAGCAGTTCTTC.

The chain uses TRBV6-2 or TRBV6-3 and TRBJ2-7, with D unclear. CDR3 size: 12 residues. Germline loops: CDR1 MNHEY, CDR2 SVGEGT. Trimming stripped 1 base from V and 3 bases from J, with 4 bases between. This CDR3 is CASSYYDYEQYF. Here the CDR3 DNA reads TGTGCCAGCAGTTACTATGACTACGAGCAGTACTTC.

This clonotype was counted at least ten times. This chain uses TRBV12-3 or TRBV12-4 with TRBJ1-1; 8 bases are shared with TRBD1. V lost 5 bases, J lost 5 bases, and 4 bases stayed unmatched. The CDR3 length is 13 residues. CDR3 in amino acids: CASSRTGGTEAFF. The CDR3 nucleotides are TGTGCCAGCAGTCGTACAGGGGGAACTGAAGCTTTCTTT.

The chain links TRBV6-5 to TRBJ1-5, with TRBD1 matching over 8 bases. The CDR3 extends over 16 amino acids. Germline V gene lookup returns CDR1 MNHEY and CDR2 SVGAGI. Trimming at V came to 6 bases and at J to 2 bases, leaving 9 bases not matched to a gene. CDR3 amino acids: CASSHYDRGGNQPQHF. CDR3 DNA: TGTGCCAGCAGCCATTATGACAGGGGAGGCAATCAGCCCCAGCATTTT.

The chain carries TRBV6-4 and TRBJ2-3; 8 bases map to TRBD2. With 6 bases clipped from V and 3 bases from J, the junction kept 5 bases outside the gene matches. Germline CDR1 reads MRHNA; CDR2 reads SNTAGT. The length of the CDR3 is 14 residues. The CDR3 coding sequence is TGTGCCAGCAGAGGTAGCGGGAAAACAGATACGCAGTATTTT. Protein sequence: CASRGSGKTDTQYF.

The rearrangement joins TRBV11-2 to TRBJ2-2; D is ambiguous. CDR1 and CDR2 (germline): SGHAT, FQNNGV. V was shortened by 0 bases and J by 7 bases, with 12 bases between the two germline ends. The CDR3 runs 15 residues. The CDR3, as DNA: TGTGCCAGCAGCTTAGATCTCTTCGGCGGCGGGGAGCTGTTTTTT. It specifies CASSLDLFGGGELFF. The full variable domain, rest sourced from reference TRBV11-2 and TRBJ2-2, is EAGVAQSPRYKIIEKRQSVAFWCNPISGHATLYWYQQILGQGPKLLIQFQNNGVVDDSQLPKDRFSAERLKGVDSTLKIQPAKLEDSAVYLCASSLDLFGGGELFFGEGSRLTVL.

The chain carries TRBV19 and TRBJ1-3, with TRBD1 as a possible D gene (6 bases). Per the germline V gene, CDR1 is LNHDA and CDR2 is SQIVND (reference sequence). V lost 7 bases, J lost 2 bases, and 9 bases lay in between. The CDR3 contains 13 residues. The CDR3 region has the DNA TGTGCCAGTACCCGGACAGCTGGAAACACCATATATTTT. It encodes CASTRTAGNTIYF.

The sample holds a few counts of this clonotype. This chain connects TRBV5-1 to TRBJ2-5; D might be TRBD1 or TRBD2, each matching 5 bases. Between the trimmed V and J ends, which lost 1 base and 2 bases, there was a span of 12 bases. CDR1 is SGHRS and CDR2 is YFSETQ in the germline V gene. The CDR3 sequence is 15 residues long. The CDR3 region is CASSLLGTEQETQYF. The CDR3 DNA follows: TGCGCCAGCAGCTTGCTCGGGACCGAGCAAGAGACCCAGTACTTC.

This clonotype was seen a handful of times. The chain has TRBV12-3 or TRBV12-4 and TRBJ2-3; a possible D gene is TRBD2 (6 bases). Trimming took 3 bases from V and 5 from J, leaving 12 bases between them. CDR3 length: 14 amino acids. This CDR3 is CASSFERALDTQYF. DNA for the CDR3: TGTGCCAGCAGTTTCGAGCGGGCACTAGATACGCAGTATTTT.

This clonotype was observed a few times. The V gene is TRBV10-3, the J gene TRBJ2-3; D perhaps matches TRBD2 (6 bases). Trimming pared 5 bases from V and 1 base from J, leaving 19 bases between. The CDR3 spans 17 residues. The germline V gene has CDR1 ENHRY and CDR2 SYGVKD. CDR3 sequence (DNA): TGTGCCATCAGTTCCACCCTGCGTAGCGGCGGCACAGATACGCAGTATTTT. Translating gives CAISSTLRSGGTDTQYF.

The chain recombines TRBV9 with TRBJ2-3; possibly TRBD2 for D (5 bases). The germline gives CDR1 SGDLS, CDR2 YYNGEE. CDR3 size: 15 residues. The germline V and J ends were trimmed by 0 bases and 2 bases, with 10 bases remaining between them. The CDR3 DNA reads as TGTGCCAGCAGCGTAGACGAGGGTTACACAGATACGCAGTATTTT. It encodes CASSVDEGYTDTQYF.

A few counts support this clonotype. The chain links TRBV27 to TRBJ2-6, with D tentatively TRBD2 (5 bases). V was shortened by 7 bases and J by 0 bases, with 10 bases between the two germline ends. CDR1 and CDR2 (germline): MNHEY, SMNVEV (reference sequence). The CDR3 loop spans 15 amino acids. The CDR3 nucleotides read TGTGCCAGCAAGGCAGGAGGCTCTGGGGCCAACGTCCTGACTTTC. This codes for CASKAGGSGANVLTF.